This is a list of T cell receptor beta chains from one sample in a study of blood T cell repertoires in COVID-19. Generated by immunoSEQ multiplex PCR, the TCRdb table keeps only in-frame clones and is missing some. The sample contains 90,000 to 130,000 clones, roughly 82% of which appear only once. Sequences were obtained from peripheral blood. These receptors were obtained from a woman aged 55-69 years with acute or convalescent COVID-19. Both conserved end residues are part of each CDR3. D genes are given only for firm matches. Part of the rows lack a size; the others show once, few, many or a class for expanded clones.

j_gene,v_gene,d_gene,abundance,CDR3aa,CDR3nt
TRBJ2-2,TRBV24-1,TRBD1,-,CATSAQGAYTGELFF,TGTGCCACCAGTGCCCAGGGGGCTTACACCGGGGAGCTGTTTTTT
TRBJ1-1,TRBV7-2,-,-,CASSSQGNTEAFF,TGTGCCAGCAGTTCGCAGGGCAACACTGAAGCTTTCTTT
TRBJ1-5,TRBV2,-,-,CASSELAEGLPQHF,TGTGCCAGCAGTGAGTTAGCAGAGGGCCTACCCCAGCATTTT
TRBJ2-3,TRBV10-3,TRBD1,-,CAISDLGQGTDTQYF,TGTGCCATCAGTGATCTGGGACAGGGCACAGATACGCAGTATTTT
TRBJ2-1,TRBV12-3/TRBV12-4,TRBD1,once,CASSFSSGTGQFF,TGTGCCAGCAGTTTTTCGTCTGGGACAGGCCAGTTCTTC
TRBJ1-1,TRBV7-3,-,-,CASSPPGGSSLLNTEAFF,TGTGCCAGCAGCCCCCCCGGGGGGTCCTCTCTCTTGAACACTGAAGCTTTCTTT
TRBJ1-1,TRBV5-6,-,few,CASSWGPGTANTEAFF,TGTGCCAGCAGCTGGGGGCCGGGGACCGCGAACACTGAAGCTTTCTTT
TRBJ1-2,TRBV6-2/TRBV6-3,-,-,CASSYSPGGDTF,TGTGCCAGCAGTTACTCCCCCGGGGGAGACACCTTC
TRBJ2-3,TRBV27,TRBD2,-,CASSFGLAADTQYF,TGTGCCAGCAGTTTCGGGCTAGCGGCGGATACGCAGTATTTT
TRBJ2-7,TRBV9,TRBD1,-,CASSVGTGHYEQYF,TGTGCCAGCAGCGTCGGGACAGGTCACTACGAGCAGTACTTC